The 15 T cell receptor beta chains reported below all come from one sample, sequenced in a study of blood T cell repertoires in COVID-19. The repertoire was sequenced with immunoSEQ multiplex PCR; TCRdb's copy has only in-frame clones and lacks some. The data show about 120,000 clones, with about nine tenths seen just once and less than 2% held by the top ten. The sequenced sample consisted of peripheral blood. All receptors come from a human donor with active COVID-19. The donor label of this sample is uncertain.

This sequence joins TRBV9 and TRBJ1-5, with D maybe TRBD1 (5 bases). Trimming took off 2 bases at V and 0 bases at J, with 9 bases between the two ends. The CDR3 sequence is 15 residues long. Germline V gene data show CDR1 as SGDLS and CDR2 as YYNGEE. The CDR3 reads CASSVTDASNQPQHF. DNA of the CDR3: TGTGCCAGCAGCGTGACAGACGCTAGCAATCAGCCCCAGCATTTT.

The J gene is TRBJ1-6, the V gene TRBV4-2, with TRBD1 identical over 7 bases. CDR3 size: 18 residues. Germline V lookup: CDR1 LGHNA, CDR2 YNFKEQ. The junction had 9 bases not matched to a gene; V was cut back by 4 bases and J by 0 bases. CDR3 coding DNA: TGTGCCAGCAGCCGAGACAGGGAGGGGCTCTCCTATAATTCACCCCTCCACTTT. The encoded protein is CASSRDREGLSYNSPLHF.

This clone has a single count. This chain uses TRBV2 with TRBJ2-5; D unclear. The CDR3 contains 14 residues. Germline V gives CDR1 SNHLY, CDR2 FYNNEI. V lost 11 bases to trimming and J lost 4 bases, with 20 bases between them. The CDR3 is CAVTLGPLSETQYF. The CDR3 coding sequence is TGTGCCGTCACACTGGGCCCACTCTCAGAGACCCAGTACTTC.

This chain uses TRBV19 with TRBJ1-1, with 8 bases that match TRBD1. The CDR3 runs 18 residues. Germline trimming cut 5 bases from V and 0 bases from J; bases unmatched to any gene: 14. Germline V gene data show CDR1 as LNHDA and CDR2 as SQIVND (reference sequence). CDR3 sequence reads: CASSELAGGQSLNTEAFF. CDR3 in DNA: TGTGCCAGTAGTGAACTCGCAGGGGGCCAATCCTTGAACACTGAAGCTTTCTTT.

The gene calls are TRBV5-6 and TRBJ2-1; 7 bases line up with TRBD2. The CDR3 runs to 13 residues. J gave up 9 bases and V 5 bases, and 8 bases lay outside the gene matches. Germline V gene lookup returns CDR1 SGHDT and CDR2 YYEEEE. CDR3: CASRHGGNREQFF. The DNA of the CDR3 is TGTGCCAGCAGACACGGGGGGAACCGTGAGCAGTTCTTC.

The CDR3 is CVRRTPAVLGYEQYF. CDR3 nucleotides: TGTGTCAGAAGAACCCCCGCGGTTTTGGGCTACGAGCAGTACTTC. The rearrangement links TRBV7-5 to TRBJ2-7; TRBD2 is the table's D call and was not checked against the DNA. TRBV7-5 is designated a pseudogene. The CDR3 has 15 residues.

This chain links TRBV6-2 or TRBV6-3 with TRBJ1-6, with 7 bases lining up with TRBD1. J gave up 10 bases and V 4 bases, and 10 bases lay outside the gene matches. Germline V gives CDR1 MNHEY, CDR2 SVGEGT. CDR3 size: 15 residues. The CDR3 coding sequence is TGTGCCAGCAGTTTCCACCTGGACAGGAACTCACCCCTCCACTTT. Residues: CASSFHLDRNSPLHF.

The chain uses TRBV7-9 and TRBJ2-4; D is uncertain. Germline loops: CDR1 SEHNR, CDR2 FQNEAQ (reference sequence). Trimming cost V 4 bases and J 4 bases, with 8 bases left between them. The CDR3 runs to 13 residues. The CDR3 reads CASSSPRKNIQYF. CDR3 in DNA: TGTGCCAGCAGCTCCCCCAGGAAAAACATTCAGTACTTC.

The J gene is TRBJ2-3, the V gene TRBV5-4; 8 bases are shared with TRBD1. Germline CDR1 is SGHNT and CDR2 is YYREEE (reference sequence). Losses at the gene ends were 0 bases for V and 4 bases for J; bases not matched to a gene: 1. The CDR3 sequence is 14 residues long. CDR3 residues: CASSLGTGSDTQYF. CDR3 DNA: TGTGCCAGCAGCTTGGGGACAGGGTCAGATACGCAGTATTTT.

The rearrangement uses TRBV11-2 and TRBJ1-2, with 7 bases that match TRBD1. The trim removed 2 bases at V and 6 bases at J, leaving 12 bases unmatched. Germline-derived CDR1 and CDR2 are SGHAT and FQNNGV. CDR3 size: 16 residues. Written as DNA, the CDR3 is TGTGCCAGCAGCTTACTAACAGGGGCGCGATGGAATGGCTACACCTTC. Translated: CASSLLTGARWNGYTF. Filled out from reference TRBV11-2 and TRBJ1-2, the complete variable domain reads EAGVAQSPRYKIIEKRQSVAFWCNPISGHATLYWYQQILGQGPKLLIQFQNNGVVDDSQLPKDRFSAERLKGVDSTLKIQPAKLEDSAVYLCASSLLTGARWNGYTFGSGTRLTVV.

This chain joins TRBV7-2 and TRBJ2-3; no clear D gene. Looked up from germline, CDR1 is SGHTA and CDR2 is FQGNSA. The CDR3 runs 15 residues. Trimming removed 5 bases from V and 2 bases from J, with 14 bases in between. CDR3 DNA: TGTGCCAGCAGCGTATCGCGTCATATCACAGATACGCAGTATTTT. Translated, it gives CASSVSRHITDTQYF.

This chain links TRBV5-4 with TRBJ1-2, with a possible D match to TRBD1 (6 bases). Germline values: CDR1 SGHNT, CDR2 YYREEE (reference sequence). The V end lost 9 bases, the J end lost 8 bases, and 23 bases lay between the germline ends. There are 14 residues in the CDR3. As DNA, the CDR3 is TGTGCCACCAAGAGTGGCCCCAGGGACATCGGCTACACCTTC. It codes for CATKSGPRDIGYTF.

This clone was seen a single time. CDR3 nucleotides: TGCAGCGTTGATGGTTCGCGGGAGTCGGCCTATGGCTACACCTTC. It translates to CSVDGSRESAYGYTF. The chain recombines TRBV29-1 with TRBJ1-2; D is unclear. The germline V and J ends were trimmed by 3 bases and 4 bases, with 18 bases remaining between them. Germline loops: CDR1 SQVTM, CDR2 ANQGSEA. The CDR3 extends over 15 amino acids.

V is TRBV7-2 and J is TRBJ1-2, with TRBD1 as a possible D gene (5 bases). Germline CDR1 SGHTA, CDR2 FQGNSA. CDR3 length: 14 residues. V gave up 0 bases and J gave up 2 bases, with 7 bases separating them. This CDR3 is CASSLAGQNYGYTF. Written as DNA, the CDR3 is TGTGCCAGCAGCTTAGCCGGACAAAACTATGGCTACACCTTC.

The CDR3 DNA follows: TGTGCCAGCAGTACAACCGAGACCCAGTACTTC. It is translated as CASSTTETQYF. V is TRBV28 and J is TRBJ2-5; D call uncertain. The V and J ends lost 5 bases and 5 bases respectively, with 6 bases between them. Germline CDR1 and CDR2: MDHEN and SYDVKM. CDR3 length equals 11 residues.